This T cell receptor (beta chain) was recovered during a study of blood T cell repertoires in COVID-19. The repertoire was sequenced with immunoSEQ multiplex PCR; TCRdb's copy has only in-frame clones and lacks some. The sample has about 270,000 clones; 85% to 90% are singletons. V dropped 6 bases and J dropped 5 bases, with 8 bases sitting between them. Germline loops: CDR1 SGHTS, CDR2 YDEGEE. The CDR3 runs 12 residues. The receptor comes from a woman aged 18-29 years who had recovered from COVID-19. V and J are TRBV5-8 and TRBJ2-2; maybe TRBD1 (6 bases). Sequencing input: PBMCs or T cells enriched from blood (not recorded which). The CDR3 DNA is TGTGCCAGCACTACAGGGACCGGGGAGCTGTTTTTT. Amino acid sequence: CASTTGTGELFF.